Listed below are T cell receptor beta chains from one sample, sequenced in a study of human T cells and chemical hapten exposure. MiXCR, run by TCRdb on the RACE reads, gives a single entry per CDR3 protein. This sample has 40,000 to 50,000 distinct CDR3 sequences, with 4% found just once. This specimen was whole blood, taken in connection with sensitization to the hapten diphenylcyclopropenone (DPC). The origin of the receptors is a man aged 50-59 years with alopecia areata. Some clones in this sample may be carry-over from other donors' samples. The CDR3 runs from the conserved cysteine through the conserved F or W. The order of the fields is clone size, J gene, D gene, V gene, CDR3 protein, CDR3 DNA. D genes are given only for firm matches. A row's size may be missing; if present it is once, few, many or a size class.

>many|TRBJ1-1|TRBD1|TRBV30
CAWSRQGGGEAFF
TGTGCCTGGAGTCGACAGGGGGGGGGTGAAGCTTTCTTT
>many|TRBJ2-1|TRBD2|TRBV6-2/TRBV6-3
CASSYASGPYNEQFF
TGTGCCAGCAGTTATGCTAGCGGGCCTTACAATGAGCAGTTCTTC
>many|TRBJ2-4|-|TRBV7-8
CASTPGAKNIQYF
TGTGCCAGCACCCCGGGGGCCAAAAACATTCAGTACTTC
>many|TRBJ2-3|-|TRBV10-2
CASSEFFEGLDTQYF
TGCGCCAGCAGTGAGTTCTTCGAGGGACTAGATACGCAGTATTTT
>many|TRBJ2-7|TRBD2|TRBV3-1
CASSWLGLAGAYEQYF
TGTGCCAGCAGCTGGTTGGGACTAGCGGGGGCCTACGAGCAGTACTTC
>many|TRBJ2-3|-|TRBV20-1
CSAKVGDITDTQYF
TGCAGTGCTAAAGTGGGGGACATCACAGATACGCAGTATTTT
>-|TRBJ2-4|-|TRBV7-9
CASSPAGNIQYF
TGTGCCAGCAGCCCTGCCGGAAACATTCAGTACTTC
>many|TRBJ2-1|-|TRBV24-1
CATSDFKKNLDNEQFF
TGTGCCACCAGTGATTTCAAGAAGAACTTAGACAATGAGCAGTTCTTC
>few|TRBJ2-5|-|TRBV20-1
CSAREVVGGETQYF
TGCAGTGCTAGAGAGGTCGTGGGAGGAGAGACCCAGTACTTC
>many|TRBJ1-4|-|TRBV5-1
CASSLGGGNEKLFF
TGCGCCAGCAGCCTAGGAGGGGGGAACGAAAAACTGTTTTTT
>many|TRBJ2-7|-|TRBV28
CASSLGGSTYEQYF
TGTGCCAGCAGTTTAGGAGGGTCGACCTACGAGCAGTACTTC
>many|TRBJ2-3|-|TRBV7-9
CASSASGTGADTQYF
TGTGCCAGCAGCGCTTCCGGGACTGGCGCTGATACGCAGTATTTT
>many|TRBJ2-3|TRBD1|TRBV7-8
CASSLDRGMDTQYF
TGTGCCAGCAGCTTGGACAGGGGGATGGATACGCAGTATTTT
>many|TRBJ2-7|TRBD2|TRBV6-1
CASSEALSSGGRSYEQYF
TGTGCCAGCAGTGAAGCACTGTCTAGCGGGGGACGCTCCTACGAGCAGTACTTC
>many|TRBJ2-7|-|TRBV20-1
CSARRDAFFGDEQYF
TGCAGTGCTAGAAGGGACGCCTTTTTCGGGGACGAGCAGTACTTC
>many|TRBJ2-3|TRBD1|TRBV28
CATGQGTDTQYF
TGTGCCACGGGACAGGGGACAGATACGCAGTATTTT
>many|TRBJ2-5|-|TRBV7-2
CASSSGETQYF
TGTGCCAGCAGTTCTGGGGAGACCCAGTACTTC
>many|TRBJ2-1|TRBD2|TRBV27
CASSRTAHLAGDGSNEQFF
TGTGCCAGCAGTCGCACCGCACATCTAGCGGGAGATGGAAGCAATGAGCAGTTCTTC
>many|TRBJ1-2|-|TRBV12-3/TRBV12-4
CASSSRGYYGYTF
TGTGCCAGCAGTTCCAGGGGTTACTATGGCTACACCTTC
>many|TRBJ2-7|TRBD1|TRBV28
CASRIPGQPYEQYF
TGTGCCAGCAGGATACCGGGACAGCCCTACGAGCAGTACTTC
>many|TRBJ2-1|-|TRBV20-1
CSASGAYPNNEQFF
TGCAGTGCCAGTGGAGCGTACCCCAACAATGAGCAGTTCTTC
>many|TRBJ2-7|-|TRBV7-8
CASSLGSRGPQSREQYF
TGTGCCAGCAGCTTAGGGTCCAGGGGTCCTCAGTCGCGGGAGCAGTACTTC
>many|TRBJ2-3|TRBD1|TRBV5-4
CASSSGDRGFTDTQYF
TGTGCCAGCAGCTCAGGGGACAGGGGCTTCACAGATACGCAGTATTTT
>many|TRBJ2-5|-|TRBV15
CATSVRRVAETQYF
TGTGCCACCAGCGTAAGGAGGGTTGCAGAGACCCAGTACTTC
>many|TRBJ1-2|-|TRBV5-1
CASSLGRGLLSGYTF
TGCGCCAGCAGCTTAGGCCGGGGACTACTTTCTGGCTACACCTTC
>many|TRBJ2-5|-|TRBV7-9
CASSLARGGIETQYF
TGTGCCAGCAGCTTAGCGCGTGGCGGGATCGAGACCCAGTACTTC
>many|TRBJ1-5|-|TRBV5-1
CASSLDSHNQPQHF
TGCGCCAGCAGCTTGGACAGCCACAATCAGCCCCAGCATTTT
>many|TRBJ2-1|TRBD1|TRBV14
CASSTRQGSGEQFF
TGTGCCAGCAGCACCCGACAGGGCAGTGGTGAGCAGTTCTTC
>many|TRBJ2-2|-|TRBV4-3
CASSQDVLNTGELFF
TGCGCCAGCAGCCAAGATGTCCTGAACACCGGGGAGCTGTTTTTT
>many|TRBJ2-3|-|TRBV28
CASSTSRRRVDTQYF
TGTGCCAGCAGTACTAGCAGACGTCGAGTAGATACGCAGTATTTT
>many|TRBJ1-5|-|TRBV24-1
CATSAHGRSNQPQHF
TGTGCCACCAGTGCCCACGGCCGAAGCAATCAGCCCCAGCATTTT
>many|TRBJ2-3|TRBD1|TRBV28
CASSTTGFGTDTQYF
TGTGCCAGCAGCACGACAGGGTTCGGCACAGATACGCAGTATTTT
>many|TRBJ2-4|-|TRBV23-1
CASSQPYPREAKNIQYF
TGCGCCAGCAGTCAGCCATACCCGAGGGAAGCCAAAAACATTCAGTACTTC
>many|TRBJ2-5|-|TRBV5-6
CASSPLGVTQYF
TGTGCCAGCAGCCCACTCGGGGTGACCCAGTACTTC
>many|TRBJ2-2|-|TRBV9
CASSKNTGLLTGELFF
TGTGCCAGCAGCAAAAATACCGGACTCCTGACCGGGGAGCTGTTTTTT
>many|TRBJ2-3|TRBD2|TRBV10-3
CAISESPSGSSTDTQYF
TGTGCCATCAGTGAGTCGCCTAGCGGGAGTAGCACAGATACGCAGTATTTT
>many|TRBJ2-7|-|TRBV10-3
CAISGGSYEQYF
TGTGCCATCAGTGGAGGGTCCTACGAGCAGTACTTC
>-|TRBJ1-1|-|TRBV12-3/TRBV12-4
CASSPGQTGNTEAFF
TGTGCCAGCAGTCCAGGACAAACGGGGAACACTGAAGCTTTCTTT
>few|TRBJ1-1|TRBD1|TRBV7-9
CASSLVGQFTEAFF
TGTGCCAGCAGCTTAGTGGGACAGTTCACTGAAGCTTTCTTT
>many|TRBJ1-2|-|TRBV15
CATSRDKSSLYGYTF
TGTGCCACCAGCAGAGATAAAAGCTCCCTCTATGGCTACACCTTC
>many|TRBJ1-4|-|TRBV10-3
CAITGGADEKLFF
TGTGCCATCACGGGGGGCGCGGATGAAAAACTGTTTTTT
>many|TRBJ1-2|-|TRBV20-1
CSPRPSGVSDYGYTF
TGCAGTCCCCGACCATCAGGGGTATCAGACTATGGCTACACCTTC
>many|TRBJ2-1|TRBD2|TRBV5-1
CASSLSTSAYNEQFF
TGCGCCAGCAGCTTGAGTACTAGCGCCTACAATGAGCAGTTCTTC
>-|TRBJ1-5|TRBD1|TRBV6-1
CASSAGQGGQPQHF
TGTGCCAGCAGTGCCGGACAGGGAGGTCAGCCCCAGCATTTT
>many|TRBJ1-1|-|TRBV28
CASSLVGQGVLMNTEAFF
TGTGCCAGCAGCTTAGTAGGGCAAGGTGTCCTCATGAACACTGAAGCTTTCTTT